A selection of T cell receptor beta chains follows, all from one sample in a study of CD8 T cells in Susac syndrome. TCRdb reanalysed the immunoSEQ multiplex PCR reads using MiXCR and keeps one entry per CDR3 protein. The repertoire holds roughly 150,000 distinct CDR3 sequences, under 97% seen once, with roughly 0.08% in the top ten. Sequencing was done on a sample of CD4+ T cells from PBMCs. The receptors come from a human donor with Susac syndrome. Both conserved end residues are part of each CDR3.

V gene,J gene,CDR3 protein
TRBV25-1,TRBJ2-2,CASTSAGRAGELFF
TRBV20-1,TRBJ2-1,CSARLGGGEQFF
TRBV7-3,TRBJ2-3,CASSLGGGLGTDTQYF
TRBV29-1,TRBJ2-7,CSVGRDHGHEQYF
TRBV20-1,TRBJ2-3,CSASGAPTDTQYF
TRBV24-1,TRBJ1-4,CATSAGARTNEKLFF
TRBV12-3/TRBV12-4,TRBJ2-3,CASSFGDRMGNTQYF
TRBV11-2,TRBJ2-7,CASSLDSQGGF
TRBV7-9,TRBJ1-2,CASSRPEGFGYGYTF
TRBV7-9,TRBJ1-1,CASSFVQAHEAFF
TRBV4-1,TRBJ2-3,CASSPGLYTDTQYF
TRBV28,TRBJ2-7,CASNEPGTGLYEQYF
TRBV7-7,TRBJ2-1,CASSQSGGYNEQFF
TRBV3-1,TRBJ2-2,CASSGTGGTGELFF
TRBV28,TRBJ2-7,CASSYIAGEGSEQYF
TRBV7-2,TRBJ1-1,CASSLARTGANTEAFF
TRBV20-1,TRBJ2-2,CSAWTGWRTGELFF
TRBV5-1,TRBJ2-5,CASSEPQGPQYF
TRBV23-1,TRBJ1-4,CASSQSGPLLFF
TRBV3-1,TRBJ2-1,CASSQWGAYNEQFF
TRBV20-1,TRBJ2-1,CSAWDRSNEQFF
TRBV6-6,TRBJ1-2,CASSPEPAVPYGYTF
TRBV5-1,TRBJ2-1,CASSPPGMAYNEQFF
TRBV5-8,TRBJ1-6,CASSLSHQSPLHF
TRBV10-1,TRBJ2-1,CASSEWTYNEQFF
TRBV3-1,TRBJ1-1,CASSQDPTFGQAFF
TRBV3-1,TRBJ2-7,CASSGGAGEQYF
TRBV18,TRBJ2-5,CASSLQRPETQYF
TRBV19,TRBJ2-7,CASSAPGLTYEQYF
TRBV2,TRBJ2-3,CASSERLASDTQYF
TRBV4-2,TRBJ2-1,CASSQGDGGVYNEQFF